Listed below are T cell receptor beta chains from one sample, sequenced in a study of regulatory T cells in long-lasting Graves disease. TCRdb processed the multiplex PCR reads anew with MiXCR; each CDR3 protein has one entry. The sample carries around 480,000 distinct CDR3 sequences, roughly 15% recorded once. The sample was also reused in another study, on T cells in Graves' hyperthyroidism and ophthalmopathy.

Specimen: peripheral blood mononuclear cells (PBMCs), collected at new diagnosis, from a patient treated with antithyroid drugs. The origin of the receptors is a woman aged 35 to 60 with Graves disease. Both conserved end residues are part of each CDR3. A D gene is named only where the DNA matches it firmly. The listing skips clone size in some rows; elsewhere it reads once, few, many or a size class.

>NA|TRBV5-1|few|TRBJ1-3
TGCGCCAGCAGCACGGACAGTAGCTCTGGAAACACCATATATTTT
CASSTDSSSGNTIYF
>TRBD2|TRBV10-2|NA|TRBJ2-2
TGCGCCAGCAGTGGTACGGGGGGGCCGCACACCGGGGAGCTGTTTTTT
CASSGTGGPHTGELFF
>NA|TRBV2|many|TRBJ1-2
TGTGCCAGCAGTAGTGGCTACACCTTC
CASSSGYTF
>NA|TRBV12-3/TRBV12-4|many|TRBJ1-1
TGTGCCAGCAGTCCTTCCAGGTGGGACACTGAAGCTTTCTTT
CASSPSRWDTEAFF
>NA|TRBV12-3/TRBV12-4|many|TRBJ1-2
TGTGCCAGCAGTACCGGGGAGGGCGCTAACTATGGCTACACCTTC
CASSTGEGANYGYTF
>TRBD2|TRBV20-1|NA|TRBJ2-7
TGCAGTGCTAGAGGGGGTGGGCGGGGGGCGTCCTACGAGCAGTACTTC
CSARGGGRGASYEQYF
>TRBD2|TRBV29-1|few|TRBJ2-3
TGCAGCGTTGGGGAGGGGACCCTCACAGATACGCAGTATTTT
CSVGEGTLTDTQYF
>NA|TRBV12-3/TRBV12-4|many|TRBJ1-4
TGTGCCAGCAGTTTTGAAGGTCCGAGGGCCCTCCTGTTTTTT
CASSFEGPRALLFF
>TRBD1|TRBV2|many|TRBJ1-2
TGTGCCAGTGGAGGACAGGGGCTGTTTCAGGGCTATGGCTACACCTTC
CASGGQGLFQGYGYTF
>TRBD1|TRBV10-3|many|TRBJ2-5
TGTGCCATCAGGAATAGACAGGGTTCAGAGACCCAGTACTTC
CAIRNRQGSETQYF
>NA|TRBV6-2/TRBV6-3|many|TRBJ2-3
TGTGCCAGCAGTCACACAGGGATCTCAGATACGCAGTATTTT
CASSHTGISDTQYF
>TRBD1|TRBV2|many|TRBJ1-1
TGTGCCAGCAGCTCGGGGACAGGGGGCACTGAAGCTTTCTTT
CASSSGTGGTEAFF
>NA|TRBV5-4|few|TRBJ1-5
TGTGCCAGCAGCTTCCCTGATCAGCCCCAGCATTTT
CASSFPDQPQHF
>TRBD2|TRBV9|NA|TRBJ2-2
TGTGCCAGCAGCGTTAGAACTAGCGGGGGCACCGGGGAGCTGTTTTTT
CASSVRTSGGTGELFF
>NA|TRBV6-1|NA|TRBJ2-3
TGTGCCAGCAACCGCACAGGACCCACAGATACGCAGTATTTT
CASNRTGPTDTQYF